The 26 T cell receptor beta chains in this list originate from one sample, sequenced in a study of blood T cell repertoires in COVID-19. This table comes from immunoSEQ multiplex PCR, and its TCRdb copy is limited to in-frame clones, with some not included. The sample records some 380,000 clones, nearly 90% being singletons. Material: peripheral blood. Receptors were obtained from a man between 18 and 29 years old with active or convalescent COVID-19.

V is TRBV6-2 or TRBV6-3 and J is TRBJ2-5; 11 nucleotides agree with TRBD2. CDR3 length equals 16 residues. CDR1 and CDR2 (germline): MNHEY, SVGEGT. Trimming removed 3 bases from V and 4 bases from J; junction bases left unmatched: 7. CDR3: CASSYPKTSGAETQYF. The CDR3 DNA is TGTGCCAGCAGTTATCCGAAGACTAGCGGGGCAGAGACCCAGTACTTC.

V usage is TRBV11-2 and J usage is TRBJ1-2; D possibly corresponds to TRBD1 (5 bases). CDR3 length: 15 residues. V lost 8 bases and J 0 bases, leaving 16 bases between the germline ends. Germline assignment: CDR1 SGHAT and CDR2 FQNNGV. CDR3 amino acids: CASWGVNLANYGYTF. In nucleotides, the CDR3 is TGTGCCAGCTGGGGGGTCAACCTAGCTAACTATGGCTACACCTTC. Full variable domain (outside the CDR3, taken from reference TRBV11-2 and TRBJ1-2): EAGVAQSPRYKIIEKRQSVAFWCNPISGHATLYWYQQILGQGPKLLIQFQNNGVVDDSQLPKDRFSAERLKGVDSTLKIQPAKLEDSAVYLCASWGVNLANYGYTFGSGTRLTVV.

The V gene is TRBV27, the J gene TRBJ1-6; TRBD1 matches at 8 bases. V shed 2 bases, J shed 0 bases, and the junction held 3 bases outside the gene matches. The CDR3 length is 17 residues. The V gene's germline CDR1 is MNHEY and CDR2 SMNVEV (reference sequence). CDR3 region: CASSLTRGHSYNSPLHF. DNA of the CDR3: TGTGCCAGCAGTTTAACCAGGGGGCACTCCTATAATTCACCCCTCCACTTT.

The V call is TRBV19, the J call TRBJ1-5; D not resolved. The CDR3 sequence is 15 residues long. Trimming removed 3 bases from V and 0 bases from J, with 9 bases in between. Per the germline V gene, CDR1 is LNHDA and CDR2 is SQIVND (reference sequence). CDR3 bases: TGTGCCAGTAGTATTAACAGCTATAGCAATCAGCCCCAGCATTTT. This sequence encodes CASSINSYSNQPQHF.

Of note for this clone: Relative to the germline gene, one junction end is altered; a read error may explain this. The chain has TRBV5-6 and TRBJ2-7; D perhaps matches TRBD2 (7 bases). The CDR3 is 15 residues long. Per germline, CDR1 SGHDT and CDR2 YYEEEE. The CDR3 region has the DNA TGTGCCAGCAGCTTGGTCCATTGGGGGGGCTCTGGGAGCTGTTTC. Its protein is CASSLVHWGGSGSCF.

This chain joins TRBV7-3 and TRBJ1-1; D is unclear. The CDR3 extends over 14 amino acids. The V and J ends lost 2 bases and 0 bases respectively, with 7 bases between them. CDR1 is SGHTA and CDR2 is FQGTGA in the germline V gene. CDR3 amino acids: CASSLLQMNTEAFF. The DNA of the CDR3 is TGTGCCAGCAGCTTACTCCAGATGAACACTGAAGCTTTCTTT.

The genes are TRBV9 and TRBJ2-7, with unresolved D. Trimming stripped 2 bases from V and 2 bases from J, with 11 bases between. The germline V gene has CDR1 SGDLS and CDR2 YYNGEE. There are 14 residues in the CDR3. DNA of the CDR3: TGTGCCAGCAGCGTGAGCCTAGTTACCTACGAGCAGTACTTC. Protein sequence: CASSVSLVTYEQYF.

The V gene is TRBV7-9, the J gene TRBJ2-3; D is ambiguous. CDR3 length: 12 residues. V lost 1 base and J 5 bases, leaving 4 bases between the germline ends. Germline CDR1 SEHNR, CDR2 FQNEAQ (reference sequence). This CDR3 is CASSLGLDTQYF. The CDR3 DNA follows: TGTGCCAGCAGCTTAGGTCTAGATACGCAGTATTTT.

The V call is TRBV28, the J call TRBJ1-6, with a possible D match to TRBD1 (6 bases). Germline CDR1 MDHEN, CDR2 SYDVKM. The CDR3 totals 15 residues. V was pared by 6 bases and J by 1 base, with 10 bases between. The CDR3 protein is CASSLQGSYNSPLHF. The CDR3 bases are TGTGCCAGCAGCCTACAGGGTTCCTATAATTCACCCCTCCACTTT.

The chain has TRBV18 and TRBJ2-7, with no clear D. Germline V gene data show CDR1 as KGHSH and CDR2 as LQKENI. The CDR3 length is 13 residues. V shed 6 bases and J shed 0 bases, with 9 bases lying between them. CDR3 in DNA: TGTGCCAGCTCGCAGATGAACTCCTACGAGCAGTACTTC. Protein product: CASSQMNSYEQYF.

Comments on this clone: Other DNA sequences within the sample encode an identical CDR3. V and J are TRBV7-2 and TRBJ2-1; TRBD2 might be the D (5 bases). V lost 1 base and J lost 3, with 10 bases in between. This CDR3 has 15 amino acids. Germline lookup yields CDR1 SGHTA and CDR2 FQGNSA. The CDR3 DNA sequence: TGTGCCAGCAGCTTAGGGGCGGGCGGCTACAATGAGCAGTTCTTC. It yields the protein CASSLGAGGYNEQFF.

V is TRBV7-9 and J is TRBJ2-7; 7 nucleotides agree with TRBD2. In germline, CDR1 is SEHNR, CDR2 FQNEAQ (reference sequence). This CDR3 region has 17 residues. Losses at the gene ends were 3 bases for V and 7 bases for J; bases not matched to a gene: 18. The CDR3 protein is CASSFRPVREGLGEQYF. The CDR3 DNA follows: TGTGCCAGCAGCTTCCGTCCAGTGAGGGAGGGCCTGGGAGAGCAGTACTTC.

The rearrangement links TRBV5-6 to TRBJ2-7; 8 bases map to TRBD2. CDR3 length: 15 amino acids. The V gene end was trimmed by 6 bases and the J gene end by 7 bases; junction bases not matched to a gene: 15. Germline V gives CDR1 SGHDT, CDR2 YYEEEE. The chain's CDR3 is CASTVLGAGVSEQYF. The CDR3 DNA is TGTGCCAGCACCGTTCTCGGAGCGGGAGTAAGTGAGCAGTACTTC.

The chain joins TRBV6-2 or TRBV6-3 to TRBJ2-2; D not certain. The CDR3 runs to 16 residues. CDR1 is MNHEY and CDR2 is SVGEGT in the germline V gene. V was clipped by 2 bases and J by 0 bases, with 10 bases between them. The CDR3 region is CASSYDFQPNTGELFF. Written as DNA, the CDR3 is TGTGCCAGCAGTTACGACTTTCAACCGAACACCGGGGAGCTGTTTTTT.

CDR3 region: CASSLLGQGNSPLHF. The CDR3 nucleotides are TGTGCCAGCAGCTTGTTGGGGCAGGGGAATTCACCCCTCCACTTT. The J gene is TRBJ1-6, the V gene TRBV5-6, with a possible D match to TRBD1 (6 bases). CDR1 SGHDT and CDR2 YYEEEE come from the germline V gene. Trimming took off 1 base at V and 7 bases at J, with 12 bases between the two ends. The CDR3 is 15 residues long.

This chain joins TRBV9 and TRBJ2-2, with 10 bases that match TRBD2. CDR3 size: 15 residues. Germline V gene lookup returns CDR1 SGDLS and CDR2 YYNGEE. Losses at the gene ends were 4 bases for V and 2 bases for J; bases not matched to a gene: 2. The CDR3 DNA sequence: TGTGCCAGCAGCATACTAGCGGGAAACACCGGGGAGCTGTTTTTT. This encodes CASSILAGNTGELFF.

The sample holds a few counts of this clone. The chain links TRBV5-6 to TRBJ1-5; TRBD1 might be the D (6 bases). Germline lookup yields CDR1 SGHDT and CDR2 YYEEEE. V lost 3 bases, J lost 8 bases, and 15 bases lay in between. CDR3 size: 14 residues. The DNA of the CDR3 is TGTGCCAGCAGCTGGGGGAGGGGGATCGAGCCCCAGCATTTT. This sequence encodes CASSWGRGIEPQHF.

The sample holds a few counts of this clone. The chain employs TRBV7-2 and TRBJ2-3; D uncertain. Per the germline V gene, CDR1 is SGHTA and CDR2 is FQGNSA. The CDR3 totals 11 residues. The germline V and J ends were trimmed by 5 bases and 6 bases, with 6 bases remaining between them. CDR3 protein: CASSAGDTQYF. CDR3 bases: TGTGCCAGCAGCGCCGGTGATACGCAGTATTTT.

Note on this clone: Other DNA sequences from this sample encode an identical CDR3 as well. Here the CDR3 DNA reads TGTGCCACCAGTGATCCCATAGCGGGGAGCTCCTACAATGAGCAGTTCTTC. The encoded protein is CATSDPIAGSSYNEQFF. J is TRBJ2-1 and V is TRBV24-1; 8 bases match TRBD2. The germline CDR1 and CDR2 sequences are KGHDR and SFDVKD. The trim removed 3 bases at V and 0 bases at J, leaving 6 bases unmatched. The CDR3 contains 17 residues.

V is TRBV10-3 and J is TRBJ1-1, with TRBD1 matching 8 bases. Germline V CDR1 and CDR2: ENHRY, SYGVKD. The CDR3 loop spans 12 amino acids. V shed 6 bases and J 5 bases; nucleotides not matched to a gene: 2. In nucleotides, the CDR3 is TGTGCCATCAGCACAGGGGGGACTGAAGCTTTCTTT. Translated, it gives CAISTGGTEAFF.

The V and J genes are TRBV6-5 and TRBJ1-1; D not certain. Trimming shortened V by 7 bases and J by 0 bases, and 12 bases separated the two germline ends. The CDR3 runs 14 residues. Germline lookup yields CDR1 MNHEY and CDR2 SVGAGI. The CDR3 region is CASNPTGMNTEAFF. The CDR3, as DNA: TGTGCCAGCAATCCTACCGGGATGAACACTGAAGCTTTCTTT.

J is TRBJ2-1 and V is TRBV19; D possibly corresponds to TRBD1 (7 bases). V was cut by 9 bases and J by 6 bases, with 18 bases left in between. The germline V gene encodes CDR1 LNHDA and CDR2 SQIVND (reference sequence). CDR3 length equals 14 residues. The CDR3 loop is CASARGERVNEQFF. CDR3 nucleotides: TGTGCCAGCGCCAGGGGGGAGCGGGTCAATGAGCAGTTCTTC. The full variable domain, its missing parts supplied by reference TRBV19 and TRBJ2-1, is DGGITQSPKYLFRKEGQNVTLSCEQNLNHDAMYWYRQDPGQGLRLIYYSQIVNDFQKGDIAEGYSVSREKKESFPLTVTSAQKNPTAFYLCASARGERVNEQFFGPGTRLTVL.

The chain is built from TRBV29-1 and TRBJ2-2; no clear D. CDR1 is SQVTM and CDR2 is ANQGSEA in the germline V gene. The CDR3 is 16 residues long. Trimming took off 4 bases at V and 0 bases at J, with 15 bases between the two ends. The CDR3 reads CSVAWALRANTGELFF. CDR3 bases: TGCAGCGTTGCTTGGGCCCTTCGAGCGAACACCGGGGAGCTGTTTTTT.

The chain combines TRBV7-2 with TRBJ2-2; D perhaps matches TRBD2 (6 bases). CDR3 length: 15 residues. CDR1 is SGHTA, CDR2 FQGNSA, per germline. Trimming cost V 5 bases and J 2 bases, with 12 bases left between them. CDR3 loop: CASSPTGLNTGELFF. CDR3 bases: TGTGCCAGCAGCCCGACGGGACTTAACACCGGGGAGCTGTTTTTT.

As to this clone: This sample includes further DNA sequences coding for the same CDR3. V gene TRBV18 combines with J gene TRBJ2-2; 10 bases fit TRBD1. The junction had 2 bases not matched to a gene; V was cut back by 3 bases and J by 4 bases. This CDR3 has 15 amino acids. Germline assignment: CDR1 KGHSH and CDR2 LQKENI. CDR3 DNA sequence: TGTGCCAGCTCACCCGGACAGGGGGGCACCGGGGAGCTGTTTTTT. Translated, it gives CASSPGQGGTGELFF.

This clone was seen a single time. The J gene is TRBJ2-1, the V gene TRBV27; 11 positions agree with TRBD2. Trimming cost V 8 bases and J 4 bases; bases outside gene matches: 7. Germline CDR1 is MNHEY and CDR2 is SMNVEV (reference sequence). The CDR3 covers 15 residues. CDR3 coding DNA: TGTGCCAGCCGAACCGGGACTAGCGGTTACAATGAGCAGTTCTTC. Its translation is CASRTGTSGYNEQFF.